These T cell receptor beta chains were read from a single sample in a study of blood T cell repertoires in COVID-19. The data were produced by immunoSEQ multiplex PCR, yet TCRdb's version contains in-frame clones alone and is incomplete. Among about 210,000 clones, 65% to 90% were seen once, and the ten largest hold 2% to 3%. Sequencing was carried out using peripheral blood. Every receptor here comes from a woman in her seventies with COVID-19, enrolled during active disease. Each CDR3 is given with its conserved first and last residue. The D gene is left open where the match is weak. Clone size is shown for a subset of rows, as once, few, many or a class of expanded clone.

V: TRBV29-1; J: TRBJ1-1; length: 10; D: .; size: .; CDR3: CSVARTEAFF; DNA: TGCAGCGTTGCGCGAACTGAAGCTTTCTTT
V: TRBV19; J: TRBJ1-1; length: 13; D: TRBD1; size: few; CDR3: CASWGQRNTEAFF; DNA: TGTGCCAGTTGGGGACAGCGGAACACTGAAGCTTTCTTT
V: TRBV27; J: TRBJ1-1; length: 15; D: TRBD1; size: once; CDR3: CASSLRRTGNTEAFF; DNA: TGTGCCAGCAGTCTAAGACGGACAGGGAACACTGAAGCTTTCTTT
V: TRBV5-6; J: TRBJ1-2; length: 13; D: .; size: .; CDR3: CASSFSSSYGYTF; DNA: TGTGCCAGCAGCTTCTCCTCCTCCTATGGCTACACCTTC
V: TRBV7-2; J: TRBJ1-1; length: 15; D: .; size: .; CDR3: CASSLLGRGFGEAFF; DNA: TGTGCCAGCAGCTTATTGGGGAGGGGTTTCGGTGAAGCTTTCTTT
V: TRBV6-5; J: TRBJ2-7; length: 15; D: .; size: .; CDR3: CASSYSGSRDYEQYF; DNA: TGTGCCAGCAGTTACTCGGGTAGCCGAGACTACGAGCAGTACTTC
V: TRBV27; J: TRBJ1-1; length: 14; D: .; size: .; CDR3: CASRRTGTDTEAFF; DNA: TGTGCCAGCAGACGAACAGGGACGGACACTGAAGCTTTCTTT
V: TRBV5-1; J: TRBJ1-4; length: 14; D: TRBD1; size: .; CDR3: CASSPGQANEKLFF; DNA: TGCGCCAGCAGCCCGGGACAGGCTAATGAAAAACTGTTTTTT
V: TRBV7-3; J: TRBJ2-1; length: 15; D: .; size: once; CDR3: CASSGGAGLSHEQFF; DNA: TGTGCCAGCAGCGGAGGGGCGGGGCTCTCACATGAGCAGTTCTTC
V: TRBV19; J: TRBJ1-6; length: 12; D: .; size: .; CDR3: CASRAPGAPLHF; DNA: TGTGCCAGTAGGGCACCGGGGGCACCCCTCCACTTT
V: TRBV9; J: TRBJ2-1; length: 11; D: .; size: .; CDR3: CASSRRGEQFF; DNA: TGTGCCAGCAGCAGACGGGGTGAGCAGTTCTTC
V: TRBV29-1; J: TRBJ2-3; length: 12; D: .; size: .; CDR3: CSVDRGADTQYF; DNA: TGCAGCGTTGACAGGGGTGCGGATACGCAGTATTTT
V: TRBV3-1/TRBV3-2; J: TRBJ1-1; length: 17; D: TRBD1; size: .; CDR3: CASSPRQGSLRNTEAFF; DNA: TGTGCCAGCAGCCCCAGACAGGGTTCGCTCAGGAACACTGAAGCTTTCTTT
V: TRBV27; J: TRBJ1-5; length: 16; D: .; size: .; CDR3: CASSLSGGTSNQPQHF; DNA: TGTGCCAGCAGTTTATCGGGAGGGACGAGCAATCAGCCCCAGCATTTT
V: TRBV3-1/TRBV3-2; J: TRBJ1-5; length: 14; D: .; size: .; CDR3: CARELGTLNQPQHF; DNA: TGTGCCAGAGAACTCGGGACACTAAATCAGCCCCAGCATTTT
V: TRBV11-2; J: TRBJ1-5; length: 17; D: .; size: .; CDR3: CASSPTGRGSSNQPQHF; DNA: TGTGCCAGCAGCCCTACCGGTAGGGGAAGTAGCAATCAGCCCCAGCATTTT
V: TRBV11-2; J: TRBJ1-1; length: 15; D: .; size: .; CDR3: CASSSLWGGLTEAFF; DNA: TGTGCCAGCAGCTCCCTCTGGGGGGGTTTAACTGAAGCTTTCTTT
V: TRBV4-3; J: TRBJ1-3; length: 15; D: .; size: .; CDR3: CASSQVKGWGNTIYF; DNA: TGCGCCAGCAGCCAAGTTAAGGGGTGGGGAAACACCATATATTTT
V: TRBV4-2; J: TRBJ1-4; length: 19; D: TRBD1; size: .; CDR3: CASSQGWTGGGKVLEKLFF; DNA: TGTGCCAGCAGCCAAGGATGGACAGGGGGCGGCAAAGTCTTGGAAAAACTGTTTTTT
V: TRBV3-1/TRBV3-2; J: TRBJ2-3; length: 15; D: TRBD2; size: few; CDR3: CASSRWTSGTDTQYF; DNA: TGTGCCAGCAGCCGATGGACTAGCGGGACGGATACGCAGTATTTT
V: TRBV6-6; J: TRBJ1-6; length: 15; D: TRBD1; size: .; CDR3: CASSYETGGGSPLHF; DNA: TGTGCCAGCAGTTACGAGACAGGGGGCGGGTCACCCCTCCACTTT
V: TRBV19; J: TRBJ1-5; length: 15; D: TRBD1; size: .; CDR3: CASSIRGQGNQPQHF; DNA: TGTGCCAGTAGTATCCGTGGACAGGGCAATCAGCCCCAGCATTTT
V: TRBV4-2; J: TRBJ1-1; length: 17; D: .; size: .; CDR3: CASSQVGARAENTEAFF; DNA: TGTGCCAGCAGCCAAGTAGGCGCGAGGGCGGAGAACACTGAAGCTTTCTTT
V: TRBV10-3; J: TRBJ1-5; length: 17; D: .; size: .; CDR3: CAISEYEGGGSNQPQHF; DNA: TGTGCCATCAGTGAATACGAGGGAGGGGGTAGCAATCAGCCCCAGCATTTT
V: TRBV7-3; J: TRBJ2-6; length: 22; D: TRBD2; size: .; CDR3: CASSTQYRGLAGKTSGANVLTF; DNA: TGTGCCAGCAGCACCCAGTACCGCGGACTAGCGGGAAAGACCTCTGGGGCCAACGTCCTGACTTTC
V: TRBV7-9; J: TRBJ1-2; length: 15; D: .; size: .; CDR3: CASSLGGFGGYGYTF; DNA: TGTGCCAGCAGCTTAGGAGGGTTTGGAGGGTATGGCTACACCTTC
V: TRBV19; J: TRBJ1-5; length: 14; D: TRBD1; size: once; CDR3: CASSLRQGNQPQHF; DNA: TGTGCCAGTAGTCTCCGACAGGGAAATCAGCCCCAGCATTTT
V: TRBV5-4; J: TRBJ1-3; length: 17; D: TRBD1; size: .; CDR3: CASSRGRDRAKANTIYF; DNA: TGTGCCAGCTCCCGAGGCAGGGACAGGGCGAAGGCGAACACCATATATTTT
V: TRBV5-1; J: TRBJ1-1; length: 16; D: .; size: .; CDR3: CASSQDSGVSNTEAFF; DNA: TGCGCCAGCAGCCAGGACAGTGGGGTGTCGAACACTGAAGCTTTCTTT
V: TRBV12-5; J: TRBJ1-6; length: 21; D: TRBD1; size: .; CDR3: CASGLVLGMRQGTVGNSPLHF; DNA: TGTGCTAGTGGTTTGGTACTAGGGATGCGACAGGGGACTGTTGGAAATTCACCCCTCCACTTT
V: TRBV5-1; J: TRBJ1-1; length: 14; D: .; size: once; CDR3: CASSLTGMFTEAFF; DNA: TGCGCCAGCAGCTTGACAGGGATGTTCACTGAAGCTTTCTTT
V: TRBV5-6; J: TRBJ1-1; length: 12; D: .; size: .; CDR3: CASSLVTGEAFF; DNA: TGTGCCAGCAGCTTGGTTACAGGTGAAGCTTTCTTT
V: TRBV11-1; J: TRBJ2-5; length: 13; D: .; size: .; CDR3: CASRRTGVETQYF; DNA: TGTGCCAGCAGAAGGACGGGAGTAGAGACCCAGTACTTC
V: TRBV4-3; J: TRBJ1-2; length: 16; D: .; size: .; CDR3: CASSQEGQWKGYGYTF; DNA: TGCGCCAGCAGCCAAGAAGGACAGTGGAAAGGCTATGGCTACACCTTC
V: TRBV7-2; J: TRBJ2-7; length: 13; D: .; size: .; CDR3: CASSSSGTYEQYF; DNA: TGTGCCAGCAGCTCCTCCGGGACCTACGAGCAGTACTTC